The 32 T cell receptor beta chains below all came from one sample that was sequenced in a study of blood T cell repertoires in COVID-19. Sequencing was performed with immunoSEQ multiplex PCR; in TCRdb, only in-frame clones are kept and a portion is missing. The sample holds 400,000 to 500,000 clones; roughly 90% are singletons and the top ten take approximately 1.8%. Material for sequencing was PBMCs or T cells enriched from blood (not recorded which). Receptor source: a woman aged 40-49 years who had recovered from COVID-19.

This clone came up a few times. This chain uses TRBV15 with TRBJ1-3; D is perhaps TRBD1 (6 bases). The CDR3 has 14 amino acids. Between the trimmed V and J ends, which lost 0 bases and 5 bases, there was a span of 8 bases. CDR1 is LNHNV, CDR2 YYDKDF, per germline (reference sequence). CDR3 sequence: CATSREQGRNTIYF. The CDR3 bases are TGTGCCACCAGCAGAGAACAGGGTAGAAACACCATATATTTT.

The genes are TRBV7-2 and TRBJ2-7; 11 nucleotides align to TRBD2. The CDR3 spans 18 residues. After removal of 5 bases from V and 5 bases from J, the junction contained 17 bases not matched to a gene. Germline-derived CDR1 and CDR2 are SGHTA and FQGNSA. The CDR3 loop reads CASSPRPLTSGRLNEQYF. CDR3 DNA sequence: TGTGCCAGCAGCCCCCGTCCCCTTACTAGCGGGAGATTGAACGAGCAGTACTTC.

This chain uses TRBV2 with TRBJ1-2, with TRBD1 matching over 8 bases. V lost 6 bases, J lost 8 bases, and 11 bases stayed unmatched. The CDR3 has 14 residues. Looked up from germline, CDR1 is SNHLY and CDR2 is FYNNEI. The CDR3 region is CASRAATGAGGYTF. The CDR3 region has the DNA TGTGCCAGCAGAGCCGCGACAGGGGCCGGGGGCTACACCTTC.

The rearrangement links TRBV4-3 to TRBJ2-1, with 9 bases identical to TRBD2. V was pared by 1 base and J by 3 bases, with 7 bases of the junction left unmatched. The CDR3 spans 17 residues. Germline values: CDR1 LGHNA, CDR2 YSLEER. The CDR3 reads CASSQALGLAFYNEQFF. CDR3 nucleotide sequence: TGCGCCAGCAGCCAAGCCTTGGGACTAGCTTTCTACAATGAGCAGTTCTTC.

There are a few counts of this clone. Other DNA sequences in the sample encode the same CDR3. The chain recombines TRBV3-1 (or the pseudogene TRBV3-2) with TRBJ1-4; TRBD1 might be the D (5 bases). The length of the CDR3 is 16 residues. Germline V CDR1 and CDR2: LGHDT, YNNKEL (reference sequence). V was shortened by 0 bases and J by 5 bases, with 13 bases between the two germline ends. The CDR3 region has the DNA TGTGCCAGCAGCCAAGATGAGACGGGGGACAATGAAAAACTGTTTTTT. It specifies CASSQDETGDNEKLFF.

The table lists this clone with a count of one. This rearrangement joins TRBV5-6 to TRBJ1-5, with D perhaps TRBD1 (6 bases). The CDR3 is made up of 15 amino acids. Germline CDR1 reads SGHDT; CDR2 reads YYEEEE. Trimming stripped 4 bases from V and 7 bases from J, with 18 bases between. The CDR3 DNA reads TGTGCCAGCAGCACATACTCAGGGGTCGGGCAGCCCCAGCATTTT. This codes for CASSTYSGVGQPQHF.

The chain has TRBV13 and TRBJ1-1; D is perhaps TRBD1 (6 bases). The CDR3 runs 14 residues. Germline loops: CDR1 PRHDT, CDR2 FYEKMQ (reference sequence). Trimming shortened V by 4 bases and J by 5 bases, and 14 bases separated the two germline ends. The CDR3 nucleotides are TGTGCCAGCAGCTACGGCGGGGGGCCTACTGAAGCTTTCTTT. It translates to CASSYGGGPTEAFF.

This chain uses TRBV9 with TRBJ1-1; D perhaps matches TRBD1 (6 bases). The germline gives CDR1 SGDLS, CDR2 YYNGEE. V was shortened by 3 bases and J by 1 base, with 19 bases between the two germline ends. This CDR3 comprises 17 residues. CDR3 sequence reads: CASSARGGGTGNTEAFF. The CDR3 DNA is TGTGCCAGCAGCGCAAGGGGAGGGGGTACGGGGAACACTGAAGCTTTCTTT.

This chain connects TRBV7-2 to TRBJ2-1; TRBD2 is a possible D gene (5 bases). The CDR3 is 15 amino acids. V gave up 0 bases and J gave up 6 bases, with 12 bases separating them. In germline, CDR1 is SGHTA, CDR2 FQGNSA. The CDR3 coding sequence is TGTGCCAGCAGCTTAGCCGGCGGGCTAAGCAATGAGCAGTTCTTC. This codes for CASSLAGGLSNEQFF.

The genes are TRBV6-5 and TRBJ2-7; the match to TRBD2 covers 10 bases. The CDR3 length is 15 residues. V was pared by 5 bases and J by 1 base, with 5 bases of the junction left unmatched. The germline CDR1 and CDR2 sequences are MNHEY and SVGAGI. The CDR3 DNA reads TGTGCCAGCAGTACCTTAGCGGGAGGTTCCTACGAGCAGTACTTC. This codes for CASSTLAGGSYEQYF.

The chain recombines TRBV5-1 with TRBJ1-6; 10 bases agree with TRBD1. Trimming cost V 4 bases and J 8 bases; bases outside gene matches: 3. The CDR3 length is 14 residues. The germline V gene encodes CDR1 SGHRS and CDR2 YFSETQ. The CDR3: CASSMTGGDSPLHF. The CDR3 nucleotides read TGCGCCAGCAGCATGACAGGGGGCGATTCACCCCTCCACTTT.

The chain carries TRBV10-3 and TRBJ1-1; D possibly corresponds to TRBD1 (5 bases). Germline CDR1 reads ENHRY; CDR2 reads SYGVKD. Trimming shortened V by 8 bases and J by 7 bases, and 26 bases separated the two germline ends. This CDR3 spans 16 amino acids. The CDR3 protein is CAISITKGRADGEAFF. The CDR3 region has the DNA TGTGCCATCTCCATCACGAAGGGCAGGGCTGACGGTGAAGCTTTCTTT.

As concerns this clone: The sample contains more than one DNA sequence encoding this CDR3. The genes are TRBV19 and TRBJ2-5; D perhaps matches TRBD2 (5 bases). The CDR3 length is 14 residues. CDR1 is LNHDA and CDR2 is SQIVND in the germline V gene (reference sequence). Trimming stripped 3 bases from V and 1 base from J, with 9 bases between. In DNA form, the CDR3 reads TGTGCCAGTAGTATCGGACGGGGCCAAGAGACCCAGTACTTC. Amino acid sequence: CASSIGRGQETQYF.

The CDR3 protein is CASSWAGTGVTGELFF. As DNA, the CDR3 is TGTGCCAGCAGCTGGGCCGGGACAGGGGTAACCGGGGAGCTGTTTTTT. The J gene is TRBJ2-2, the V gene TRBV5-8; 10 bases align to TRBD1. Germline V lookup: CDR1 SGHTS, CDR2 YDEGEE. This CDR3 is 16 amino acids long. Trimming at V came to 3 bases and at J to 5 bases, leaving 7 bases not matched to a gene. The whole variable domain, remainder taken from reference TRBV5-8 and TRBJ2-2, is EAGVTQSPTHLIKTRGQQATLRCSPISGHTSVYWYQQALGLGLQFLLWYDEGEERNRGNFPPRFSGRQFPNYSSELNVNALELEDSALYLCASSWAGTGVTGELFFGEGSRLTVL.

In this sample, this clone turned up once. The V call is TRBV3-1 (or the pseudogene TRBV3-2), the J call TRBJ1-5; D gene unclear. V was cut by 3 bases and J by 7 bases, with 13 bases left in between. The CDR3 spans 14 residues. Germline CDR1 and CDR2: LGHDT and YNNKEL (reference sequence). This CDR3 is CASSQDSRGQPQHF. CDR3 nucleotide sequence: TGTGCCAGCAGCCAGGACTCCCGGGGACAGCCCCAGCATTTT.

This sequence joins TRBV11-2 and TRBJ1-6, with 8 bases lining up with TRBD1. CDR1 is SGHAT, CDR2 FQNNGV, per germline. This CDR3 comprises 15 residues. V shed 6 bases, J shed 10 bases, and the junction held 11 bases outside the gene matches. The chain's CDR3 is CASSTEDREGSPLHF. As DNA, the CDR3 is TGTGCCAGCAGTACAGAGGACAGGGAGGGCTCACCCCTCCACTTT.

The chain couples TRBV12-3 or TRBV12-4 to TRBJ1-5; TRBD1 is a possible D gene (5 bases). The V end lost 8 bases, the J end lost 6 bases, and 14 bases lay between the germline ends. This CDR3 region has 13 residues. The CDR3 spells CASGPTGGQPQHF. CDR3 sequence (DNA): TGTGCCAGCGGGCCGACGGGGGGTCAGCCCCAGCATTTT.

This clone occurred once. The chain employs TRBV6-2 or TRBV6-3 and TRBJ1-1, with D possibly matching TRBD1 (5 bases). V was trimmed by 2 bases and J by 7 bases, leaving 17 bases between them. Per germline, CDR1 MNHEY and CDR2 SVGEGT. The CDR3 contains 15 residues. The CDR3 sequence: CASSYPQERFGEAFF. CDR3 in DNA: TGTGCCAGCAGTTACCCACAGGAGAGGTTTGGTGAAGCTTTCTTT.

The chain's CDR3 is CASSFLGQFYEQYF. CDR3 in DNA: TGTGCCAGCAGTTTTTTGGGACAGTTCTACGAGCAGTACTTC. The chain employs TRBV27 and TRBJ2-7; 7 positions match TRBD1. Germline V gives CDR1 MNHEY, CDR2 SMNVEV (reference sequence). Trimming took 3 bases from V and 3 from J; bases not matched to a gene: 5. This CDR3 is built from 14 residues.

This chain connects TRBV11-2 to TRBJ2-1; tentative D call: TRBD1 (6 bases). The CDR3 consists of 13 residues. Germline V gene sequence: CDR1 SGHAT, CDR2 FQNNGV. The V gene lost 3 bases and the J gene lost 5 bases, with 8 bases spanning the gap. The CDR3 DNA is TGTGCCAGCAGCTTGCGACAGGACAATGAGCAGTTCTTC. Protein sequence: CASSLRQDNEQFF. The entire variable domain, with the rest obtained from reference TRBV11-2 and TRBJ2-1, is as follows: EAGVAQSPRYKIIEKRQSVAFWCNPISGHATLYWYQQILGQGPKLLIQFQNNGVVDDSQLPKDRFSAERLKGVDSTLKIQPAKLEDSAVYLCASSLRQDNEQFFGPGTRLTVL.

The gene calls are TRBV10-2 and TRBJ2-3, with unresolved D. The CDR3 contains 16 residues. V lost 6 bases to trimming and J lost 6 bases, with 22 bases between them. Per germline, CDR1 WSHSY and CDR2 SAAADI. The CDR3 bases are TGCGCCAGCAGCGGCAACCATTTGGCGGTTGAGGATACGCAGTATTTT. Its translation is CASSGNHLAVEDTQYF.

This chain links TRBV24-1 with TRBJ2-3, with a weak D call TRBD1 (6 bases). The CDR3 loop spans 17 amino acids. Per germline, CDR1 KGHDR and CDR2 SFDVKD. Trimming cost V 2 bases and J 2 bases, with 16 bases left between them. The CDR3 region is CATSDSPGAPYTDTQYF. The DNA of the CDR3 is TGTGCCACCAGTGATTCCCCAGGGGCCCCCTACACAGATACGCAGTATTTT.

The chain is built from TRBV6-5 and TRBJ1-5; no reliable D call. CDR1 and CDR2 from the germline V gene are MNHEY and SVGAGI. Trimming removed 0 bases at V and 5 bases at J, with 11 bases between. The CDR3 length is 15 residues. This chain's CDR3 is CASSYSQTSYQPQHF. The CDR3 DNA sequence: TGTGCCAGCAGTTACTCCCAGACTTCTTATCAGCCCCAGCATTTT.

This sequence joins TRBV30 and TRBJ1-5; 7 bases match TRBD1. Trimming removed 2 bases from V and 5 bases from J; junction bases left unmatched: 3. Germline CDR1 reads GTSNPN; CDR2 reads SVGIG (reference sequence). The CDR3 is made up of 13 amino acids. In DNA form, the CDR3 reads TGTGCCTGGAGTATCGGACAGGATCAGCCCCAGCATTTT. This encodes CAWSIGQDQPQHF.

The chain links TRBV9 to TRBJ2-1; 11 bases map to TRBD2. Germline CDR1 SGDLS, CDR2 YYNGEE. V shed 0 bases, J shed 0 bases, and the junction held 2 bases outside the gene matches. CDR3 length equals 17 residues. For the CDR3, the DNA is TGTGCCAGCAGCGTAGTTAGCGGGAGGGGCTCCTACAATGAGCAGTTCTTC. This codes for CASSVVSGRGSYNEQFF.

The rearrangement links TRBV7-9 to TRBJ1-6; D ambiguous. The V gene lost 5 bases and the J gene lost 10 bases, with 9 bases spanning the gap. Germline-derived CDR1 and CDR2 are SEHNR and FQNEAQ (reference sequence). The CDR3 extends over 12 amino acids. CDR3 region: CASSRAVSPLHF. The CDR3, as DNA: TGTGCCAGCAGCCGAGCGGTCTCACCCCTCCACTTT.

This clone was detected once. CDR3 in amino acids: CASSLGQTLSGNTIYF. The CDR3 coding sequence is TGTGCCAGCAGCTTAGGTCAGACTCTCTCTGGAAACACCATATATTTT. This rearrangement joins TRBV7-2 to TRBJ1-3; D ambiguous. The germline V gene has CDR1 SGHTA and CDR2 FQGNSA. V lost 1 base to trimming and J lost 0 bases, with 10 bases between them. There are 16 residues in the CDR3.

This chain connects TRBV15 to TRBJ1-2; D is ambiguous. CDR3 length: 14 amino acids. The V gene lost 0 bases and the J gene lost 5 bases, with 10 bases spanning the gap. The germline V gene has CDR1 LNHNV and CDR2 YYDKDF (reference sequence). CDR3 in amino acids: CATSRDKKTYGYTF. In DNA form, the CDR3 reads TGTGCCACCAGCAGAGATAAAAAAACTTATGGCTACACCTTC.

The chain combines TRBV19 with TRBJ2-4; 8 bases fit TRBD2. V trimming: 11 bases; J trimming: 0 bases; junction bases outside the gene matches: 12. This CDR3 comprises 16 residues. Looked up from germline, CDR1 is LNHDA and CDR2 is SQIVND (reference sequence). The CDR3 here is CASGREGPRAKNIQYF. The CDR3 DNA sequence: TGTGCCTCGGGACGGGAGGGCCCTCGAGCCAAAAACATTCAGTACTTC. Full variable domain (remainder filled in from reference TRBV19 and TRBJ2-4): DGGITQSPKYLFRKEGQNVTLSCEQNLNHDAMYWYRQDPGQGLRLIYYSQIVNDFQKGDIAEGYSVSREKKESFPLTVTSAQKNPTAFYLCASGREGPRAKNIQYFGAGTRLSVL.

The rearrangement joins TRBV19 to TRBJ2-3; the match to TRBD2 covers 12 bases. In germline, CDR1 is LNHDA, CDR2 SQIVND (reference sequence). The length of the CDR3 is 17 residues. The J segment lost 3 bases and the V segment lost 2 bases, leaving 6 bases of the junction unmatched. In DNA, the CDR3 is TGTGCCAGTAGTATATGGCTAGCGGGAGGGGGTACAGATACGCAGTATTTT. Translated, it gives CASSIWLAGGGTDTQYF.

This chain connects TRBV29-1 to TRBJ2-1; 8 nucleotides line up with TRBD2. This CDR3 has 13 amino acids. CDR1 SQVTM and CDR2 ANQGSEA come from the germline V gene. Germline trimming cut 4 bases from V and 7 bases from J; bases unmatched to any gene: 6. The CDR3 spells CSVVLAGQNEQFF. The DNA for the CDR3 is TGCAGCGTTGTCCTAGCGGGCCAGAATGAGCAGTTCTTC.

The rearrangement uses TRBV18 and TRBJ2-1; 10 bases agree with TRBD1. With 3 bases clipped from V and 7 bases from J, the junction kept 9 bases outside the gene matches. The germline CDR1 and CDR2 sequences are KGHSH and LQKENI. The CDR3 length is 16 residues. In DNA, the CDR3 is TGTGCCAGCTCACCTCAAACGGGACAGGGGTCTAATGAGCAGTTCTTC. It encodes CASSPQTGQGSNEQFF.